Shown below are 16 T cell receptor beta chains from a single sample sequenced in a study of cytomegalovirus exposure and HLA in healthy donors. In the PCR, 60 Vbeta and 13 Jbeta primers were used. This table comes from immunoSEQ multiplex PCR, and its TCRdb copy is limited to in-frame clones, with some not included. The sample has under 200,000 clones, more than 65% seen once. The sequencing input was PBMCs. The receptors stem from a woman between 35 and 50 years old in good health and CMV-seropositive.

This clone was seen a handful of times. V gene TRBV5-5 combines with J gene TRBJ1-4; D is perhaps TRBD1 (6 bases). This CDR3 is 14 amino acids long. V was cut by 4 bases and J by 8 bases, with 15 bases left in between. Germline lookup yields CDR1 SGHKS and CDR2 YYEKEE (reference sequence). CDR3 nucleotide sequence: TGTGCCAGCAGCCCCCAGGGGATGGAAGAAAAACTGTTTTTT. Protein: CASSPQGMEEKLFF.

The chain couples TRBV6-5 to TRBJ2-7, with 8 bases that match TRBD2. This CDR3 is built from 15 residues. Per the germline V gene, CDR1 is MNHEY and CDR2 is SVGAGI. The ends lost 5 bases at V and 4 bases at J; junction bases unmatched: 10. The CDR3 bases are TGTGCCAGCAGTCGTCCCGGGGGGGGCTCTTACGAGCAGTACTTC. Amino acids: CASSRPGGGSYEQYF.

This clone has just a few counts. The genes are TRBV27 and TRBJ1-2; D is possibly TRBD1 (6 bases). CDR3 length: 15 residues. The germline V gene has CDR1 MNHEY and CDR2 SMNVEV (reference sequence). V lost 1 base to trimming and J lost 8 bases, with 17 bases between them. This CDR3 is CASSLFSAGEFGYTF. The CDR3 DNA sequence: TGTGCCAGCAGTTTATTCTCTGCAGGGGAGTTCGGCTACACCTTC.

J is TRBJ2-3 and V is TRBV6-1, with D hard to call. This CDR3 has 13 residues. Germline V gene lookup returns CDR1 MNHNS and CDR2 SASEGT. V was pared by 2 bases and J by 2 bases, with 5 bases between. CDR3 in DNA: TGTGCCAGCAGTGAACCGGTCACAGATACGCAGTATTTT. Residues: CASSEPVTDTQYF.

This chain connects TRBV14 to TRBJ2-7; the match to TRBD2 covers 11 bases. This CDR3 is 16 amino acids long. Unmatched junction bases numbered 12, after V lost 4 bases and J lost 7 bases. CDR1 and CDR2 from the germline V gene are SGHDN and FVKESK. The CDR3 DNA follows: TGTGCCAGCAGCCGGGGACCTCTAGCGGGGGGCCCGGAGCAGTACTTC. Translated: CASSRGPLAGGPEQYF.

This clone was detected only a few times. The V call is TRBV28, the J call TRBJ1-1; 11 nucleotides agree with TRBD1. Germline CDR1 MDHEN, CDR2 SYDVKM. The CDR3 is 14 amino acids. Trimming at V came to 6 bases and at J to 7 bases, leaving 7 bases not matched to a gene. The CDR3 DNA reads as TGTGCCAGCAGCCAGGGGGGACAGGGGGTTGAAGCTTTCTTT. Protein: CASSQGGQGVEAFF.

This clone was seen just once. The rearrangement links TRBV27 to TRBJ1-2; possible D gene TRBD1, 6 bases. CDR3 length: 11 amino acids. Between the trimmed V and J ends, which lost 8 bases and 8 bases, there was a span of 12 bases. Germline CDR1 reads MNHEY; CDR2 reads SMNVEV (reference sequence). This CDR3 is CASGTGPGYTF. For the CDR3, the DNA is TGTGCCAGCGGTACAGGGCCCGGCTACACCTTC.

This clone has more than one count but fewer than ten. The chain links TRBV5-1 to TRBJ2-5, with D maybe TRBD2 (6 bases). Germline values: CDR1 SGHRS, CDR2 YFSETQ. The CDR3 is 14 amino acids. Trimming shortened V by 2 bases and J by 5 bases, and 13 bases separated the two germline ends. CDR3 amino acids: CASSLGGAQETQYF. CDR3 DNA sequence: TGCGCCAGCAGCTTAGGAGGGGCCCAGGAGACCCAGTACTTC.

The rearrangement joins TRBV6-1 to TRBJ1-1; D gene uncertain. This CDR3 comprises 13 residues. Germline V gives CDR1 MNHNS, CDR2 SASEGT. V was shortened by 0 bases and J by 5 bases, with 7 bases between the two germline ends. CDR3 amino acids: CASSEAHGTEAFF. The CDR3 DNA follows: TGTGCCAGCAGTGAAGCGCACGGGACTGAAGCTTTCTTT.

This clone was found a few times. This chain connects TRBV2 to TRBJ1-6; D remains unclear. Per germline, CDR1 SNHLY and CDR2 FYNNEI. V dropped 8 bases and J dropped 2 bases, with 13 bases sitting between them. CDR3 length: 15 residues. CDR3 loop: CASGEGATYNSPLHF. As DNA, the CDR3 is TGTGCCAGCGGGGAGGGCGCGACCTATAATTCACCCCTCCACTTT. Filled out from reference TRBV2 and TRBJ1-6, the complete variable domain reads EPEVTQTPSHQVTQMGQEVILRCVPISNHLYFYWYRQILGQKVEFLVSFYNNEISEKSEIFDDQFSVERPDGSNFTLKIRSTKLEDSAMYFCASGEGATYNSPLHFGNGTRLTVT.

V is TRBV11-1 and J is TRBJ2-7, with TRBD1 identical over 7 bases. Trimming took 5 bases from V and 1 from J; bases not matched to a gene: 5. Germline V lookup: CDR1 SGHAT, CDR2 FQDESV (reference sequence). The CDR3 consists of 14 residues. Here the CDR3 reads CASSMDRPSYEQYF. CDR3 in DNA: TGTGCCAGCAGCATGGACAGGCCTTCCTACGAGCAGTACTTC.

This clone was observed a handful of times. The chain uses TRBV28 and TRBJ2-6; D remains unclear. Germline V lookup: CDR1 MDHEN, CDR2 SYDVKM. CDR3 length: 15 residues. Deletions cut 5 bases from V and 4 bases from J, with 12 bases between. The CDR3 region has the DNA TGTGCCAGCAGTCCGCACTCAAGCGGGGCCAACGTCCTGACTTTC. Its translation is CASSPHSSGANVLTF.

J is TRBJ2-1 and V is TRBV27; D is undetermined. Trimming left V 0 bases short and J 0 bases short, with 9 bases between. The CDR3 runs 16 residues. Germline CDR1 and CDR2: MNHEY and SMNVEV (reference sequence). Here the CDR3 DNA reads TGTGCCAGCAGTTTATCCAGCGCCCTCTCCTACAATGAGCAGTTCTTC. Translating it yields CASSLSSALSYNEQFF.

The chain recombines TRBV19 with TRBJ1-4; D is unclear. The CDR3 has 15 amino acids. Trimming pared 3 bases from V and 0 bases from J, leaving 8 bases between. Germline CDR1 and CDR2: LNHDA and SQIVND (reference sequence). CDR3: CASSITQSTNEKLFF. The CDR3, as DNA: TGTGCCAGTAGTATTACCCAGTCAACTAATGAAAAACTGTTTTTT.

This clone was seen a few times. This chain joins TRBV27 and TRBJ1-2; no reliable D call. Germline V gene sequence: CDR1 MNHEY, CDR2 SMNVEV (reference sequence). The CDR3 runs 12 residues. V lost 8 bases and J lost 4, with 11 bases in between. CDR3 region: CASRESGYGYTF. CDR3 sequence (DNA): TGTGCCAGCCGGGAGAGTGGCTATGGCTACACCTTC.

The chain uses TRBV9 and TRBJ2-6, with D possibly TRBD1 on 5 matching bases. Germline V lookup: CDR1 SGDLS, CDR2 YYNGEE. The CDR3 spans 14 residues. Trimming stripped 3 bases from V and 3 bases from J, with 7 bases between. The CDR3 sequence is CASSGRVGANVLTF. CDR3 bases: TGTGCCAGCAGCGGCAGGGTTGGGGCCAACGTCCTGACTTTC.